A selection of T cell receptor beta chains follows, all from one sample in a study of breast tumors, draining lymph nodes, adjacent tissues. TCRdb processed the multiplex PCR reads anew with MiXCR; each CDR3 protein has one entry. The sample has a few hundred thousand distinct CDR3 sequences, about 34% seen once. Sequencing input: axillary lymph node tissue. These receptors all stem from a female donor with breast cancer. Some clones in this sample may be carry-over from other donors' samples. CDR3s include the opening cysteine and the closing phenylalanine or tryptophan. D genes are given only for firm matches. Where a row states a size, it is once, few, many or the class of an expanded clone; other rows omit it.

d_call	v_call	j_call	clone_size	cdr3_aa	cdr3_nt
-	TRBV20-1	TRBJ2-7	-	CSATSGVEQSF	TGCAGTGCTACCAGTGGGGTCGAGCAGTCCTTC
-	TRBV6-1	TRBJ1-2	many	CASSDGFYGYTF	TGTGCCAGCAGTGATGGGTTTTATGGCTACACCTTC
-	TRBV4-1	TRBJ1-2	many	CASSQSGEQGYTF	TGCGCCAGCAGCCAATCAGGAGAACAAGGCTACACCTTC
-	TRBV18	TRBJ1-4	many	CASYLGTGSKLFF	TGTGCCAGCTATCTGGGGACGGGGAGTAAGCTGTTTTTT
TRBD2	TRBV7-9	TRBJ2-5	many	CASSSSGGVRETQYF	TGTGCCAGCAGCTCTAGCGGGGGAGTTCGGGAGACCCAGTACTTC
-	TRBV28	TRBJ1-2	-	CASSLSPGHYGYTF	TGTGCCAGCAGTTTATCCCCAGGGCATTATGGCTACACCTTC
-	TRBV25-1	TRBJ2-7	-	CASSPQAPHEQYF	TGTGCCAGCAGTCCCCAGGCTCCCCACGAGCAGTACTTC
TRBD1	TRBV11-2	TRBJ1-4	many	CASSSLDRGNEKLFF	TGTGCCAGCAGCTCATTGGACAGGGGGAACGAAAAACTGTTTTTT
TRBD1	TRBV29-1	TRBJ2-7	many	CSVLRTGGYEQYF	TGCAGCGTCCTCCGGACAGGGGGCTACGAGCAGTACTTC
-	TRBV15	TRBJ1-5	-	CATSSASSGSNQPQHF	TGTGCCACCAGCAGTGCTAGCAGTGGGAGCAATCAGCCCCAGCATTTT
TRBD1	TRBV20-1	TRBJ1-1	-	CSARDRATEAFF	TGCAGTGCTAGGGACAGGGCCACTGAAGCTTTCTTT
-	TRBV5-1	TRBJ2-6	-	CASSVGQARSGANVLTF	TGCGCCAGCAGCGTGGGGCAGGCCAGGTCCGGGGCCAACGTCCTGACTTTC
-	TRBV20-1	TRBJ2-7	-	CNAKDRRGSYEQYF	TGCAATGCTAAGGACAGAAGGGGGTCCTACGAGCAGTACTTC
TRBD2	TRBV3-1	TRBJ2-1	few	CASSHITGLAANEQFF	TGTGCCAGCAGCCATATTACGGGACTAGCGGCCAATGAGCAGTTCTTC
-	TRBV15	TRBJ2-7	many	CATSRDGGASYEQYF	TGTGCCACCAGCAGAGATGGCGGGGCCTCCTACGAGCAGTACTTC
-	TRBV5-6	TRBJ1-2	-	CASSRYGPSYGYTF	TGTGCCAGCAGCCGATATGGACCGAGCTATGGCTACACCTTC
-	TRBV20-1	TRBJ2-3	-	CSFYICSAQTNSRFNTDTQYF	-
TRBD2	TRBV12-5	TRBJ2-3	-	CASSLAGGLTDTQYF	TGTGCCAGCAGTTTGGCGGGGGGCCTCACAGATACGCAGTATTTT
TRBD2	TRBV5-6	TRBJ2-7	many	CASRSLAGGLYEQYF	TGTGCCAGCAGATCACTAGCGGGGGGTCTCTACGAGCAGTACTTC
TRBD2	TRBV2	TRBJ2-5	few	CASSIPGLAETQYF	TGTGCCAGCAGTATTCCGGGACTAGCAGAGACCCAGTACTTC
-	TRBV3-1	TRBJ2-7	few	CASSHPGFSYEQYF	TGTGCCAGCAGCCACCCGGGGTTTTCCTACGAGCAGTACTTC
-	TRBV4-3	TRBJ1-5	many	CASSQKGGFGQPQHF	TGCGCCAGCAGCCAGAAGGGGGGTTTCGGGCAGCCCCAGCATTTT
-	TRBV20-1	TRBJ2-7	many	CSAREGQPYEQYF	TGCAGTGCTAGAGAAGGTCAGCCCTACGAGCAGTACTTC
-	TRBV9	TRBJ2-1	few	CASSVERGGRSGTPPNEQFF	TGTGCCAGCAGCGTAGAGAGAGGGGGAAGGAGCGGGACTCCCCCCAATGAGCAGTTCTTC
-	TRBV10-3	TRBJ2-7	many	CAISDRVYEQYF	TGTGCCATCAGTGACAGGGTCTACGAGCAGTACTTC
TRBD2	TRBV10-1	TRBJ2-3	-	CASSESTSGGVADTQYF	TGCGCCAGCAGTGAGTCCACTAGCGGGGGGGTTGCAGATACGCAGTATTTT
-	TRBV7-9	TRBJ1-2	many	CASSSRKGRSYGYTF	TGTGCCAGCAGCTCGAGAAAGGGACGGAGCTATGGCTACACCTTC
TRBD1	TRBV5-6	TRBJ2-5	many	CASSFARDRGRQETQYF	TGTGCCAGCAGCTTCGCCCGGGACAGGGGACGTCAAGAGACCCAGTACTTC
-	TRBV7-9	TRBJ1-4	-	CASSLGGGGDEKLFF	TGTGCCAGCAGCTTAGGGGGGGGAGGAGATGAAAAACTGTTTTTT
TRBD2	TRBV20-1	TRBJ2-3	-	CSAGPGLAGADTQYF	TGCAGTGCTGGGCCCGGACTAGCGGGAGCAGATACGCAGTATTTT
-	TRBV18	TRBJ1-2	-	CASSTGRTAKAGGYGYTF	TGTGCCAGCTCAACTGGCCGGACAGCCAAAGCGGGGGGCTATGGCTACACCTTC
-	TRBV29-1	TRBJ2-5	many	CSVVQGETQYF	TGCAGCGTAGTCCAGGGGGAGACCCAGTACTTC
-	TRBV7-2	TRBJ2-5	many	CASSLAGGLETQYF	TGTGCCAGCAGCTTAGCAGGGGGTCTGGAGACCCAGTACTTC
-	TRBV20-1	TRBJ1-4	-	CSASSRADKLFF	TGCAGTGCTAGTAGCAGGGCAGATAAACTGTTTTTT
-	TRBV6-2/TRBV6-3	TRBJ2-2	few	CASSDTGELFF	TGTGCCAGCAGTGATACCGGGGAGCTGTTTTTT
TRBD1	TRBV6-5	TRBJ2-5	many	CASRPGQGKETQYF	TGTGCCAGCAGACCGGGACAGGGCAAAGAGACCCAGTACTTC
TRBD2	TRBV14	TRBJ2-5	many	CASSQSLAGGTQYF	TGTGCCAGCAGCCAATCGCTAGCGGGAGGGACCCAGTACTTC
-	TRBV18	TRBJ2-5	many	CASSPRGGQETQYF	TGTGCCAGCTCACCTAGGGGGGGCCAAGAGACCCAGTACTTC
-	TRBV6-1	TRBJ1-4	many	CASRAYNEKLFF	TGTGCCAGCAGGGCGTATAATGAAAAACTGTTTTTT
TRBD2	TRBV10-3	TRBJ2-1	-	CAISESGTSGYNEQFF	TGTGCCATCAGTGAGTCCGGGACTAGCGGATACAATGAGCAGTTCTTC
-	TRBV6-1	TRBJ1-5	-	CASSGEPQHF	TGTGCCAGCAGTGGCGAGCCCCAGCATTTT
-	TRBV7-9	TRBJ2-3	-	CASRSTSGGSLGQVDTQYF	TGTGCCAGCAGGTCGACCAGCGGGGGCAGCCTAGGACAGGTAGATACGCAGTATTTT
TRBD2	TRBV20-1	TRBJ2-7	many	CSATLAGGYEQYF	TGCAGTGCTACACTAGCGGGAGGATACGAGCAGTACTTC
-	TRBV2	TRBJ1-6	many	CASQRDANSPLHF	TGTGCCAGCCAACGGGACGCTAATTCACCCCTCCACTTT
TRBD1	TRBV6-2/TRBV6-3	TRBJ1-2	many	CASSYGYRGSNYGYTF	TGTGCCAGCAGTTACGGGTACAGGGGCAGTAACTATGGCTACACCTTC
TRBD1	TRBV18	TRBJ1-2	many	CASSSLDRVAWDGYTF	TGTGCCAGCTCATCCCTGGACAGGGTAGCGTGGGATGGCTACACCTTC
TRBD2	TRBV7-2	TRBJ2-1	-	CASRPGTSGRNEQFF	TGTGCCAGCAGACCCGGGACTAGCGGGAGAAATGAGCAGTTCTTC
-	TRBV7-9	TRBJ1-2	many	CASSLPGEDGYTF	TGTGCCAGCAGCTTACCAGGGGAGGATGGCTACACCTTC
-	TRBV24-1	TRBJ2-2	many	CATSDLDRHTGELFF	TGTGCCACCAGTGATTTGGACAGACACACCGGGGAGCTGTTTTTT
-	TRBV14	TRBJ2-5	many	CASSQDLWGSETQYF	TGTGCCAGCAGCCAAGATCTTTGGGGCTCAGAGACCCAGTACTTC
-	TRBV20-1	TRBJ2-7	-	CSASGTGGSSYEQYF	TGCAGTGCTAGTGGGACTGGGGGCAGCTCCTACGAGCAGTACTTC
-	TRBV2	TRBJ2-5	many	CASSEQGNVETQYF	TGTGCCAGCAGTGAACAGGGGAATGTGGAGACCCAGTACTTC
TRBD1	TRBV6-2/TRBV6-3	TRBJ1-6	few	CASTSTGGTYNSPLHF	TGTGCCAGCACCTCGACAGGGGGCACCTATAATTCACCCCTCCACTTT
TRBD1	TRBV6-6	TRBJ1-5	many	CASSYRAYRQGSRQPQHF	TGTGCCAGCAGTTACAGAGCCTACCGACAGGGCTCGCGTCAGCCCCAGCATTTT
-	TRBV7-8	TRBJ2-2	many	CASSLAGESGELFF	TGTGCCAGCAGCTTAGCAGGGGAATCCGGGGAGCTGTTTTTT
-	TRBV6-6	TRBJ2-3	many	CASSYYREADTQYF	TGTGCCAGCAGTTATTACAGGGAGGCAGATACGCAGTATTTT
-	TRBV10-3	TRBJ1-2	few	CAISEGRDYGYTF	TGTGCCATCAGTGAGGGGAGGGACTATGGCTACACCTTC
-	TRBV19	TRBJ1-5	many	CASSPQAYSNQPQHF	TGTGCCAGTAGTCCCCAGGCATATAGCAATCAGCCCCAGCATTTT
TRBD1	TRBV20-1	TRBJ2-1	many	CSINAGTGGNEQFF	TGCAGTATAAACGCCGGGACAGGGGGCAATGAGCAGTTCTTC
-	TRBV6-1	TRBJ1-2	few	CASSVRDKSNYGYTF	TGTGCCAGCAGTGTCCGAGACAAGTCTAACTATGGCTACACCTTC